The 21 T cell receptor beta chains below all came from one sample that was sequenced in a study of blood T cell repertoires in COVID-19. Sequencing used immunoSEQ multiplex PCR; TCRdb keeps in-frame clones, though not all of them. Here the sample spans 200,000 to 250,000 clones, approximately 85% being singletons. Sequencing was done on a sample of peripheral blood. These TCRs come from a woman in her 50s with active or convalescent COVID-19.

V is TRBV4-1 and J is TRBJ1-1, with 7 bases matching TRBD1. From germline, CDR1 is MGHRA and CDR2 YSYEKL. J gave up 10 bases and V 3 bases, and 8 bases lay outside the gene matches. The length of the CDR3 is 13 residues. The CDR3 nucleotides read TGCGCCAGCAGCCAGGAAAACAGGGGTACAGCTTTCTTT. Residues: CASSQENRGTAFF.

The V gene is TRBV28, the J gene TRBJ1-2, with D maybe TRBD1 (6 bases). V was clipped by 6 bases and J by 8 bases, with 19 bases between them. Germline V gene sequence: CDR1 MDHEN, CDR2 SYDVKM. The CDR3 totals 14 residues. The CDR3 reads CASSSPRGARGYTF. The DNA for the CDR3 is TGTGCCAGCAGCTCTCCCAGGGGCGCAAGGGGCTACACCTTC.

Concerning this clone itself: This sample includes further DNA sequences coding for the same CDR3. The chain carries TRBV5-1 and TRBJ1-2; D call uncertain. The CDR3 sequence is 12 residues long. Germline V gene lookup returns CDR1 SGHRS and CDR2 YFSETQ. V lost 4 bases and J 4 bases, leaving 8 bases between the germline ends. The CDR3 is CASSAGGYGYTF. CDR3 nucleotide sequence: TGCGCCAGCAGCGCTGGCGGCTATGGCTACACCTTC.

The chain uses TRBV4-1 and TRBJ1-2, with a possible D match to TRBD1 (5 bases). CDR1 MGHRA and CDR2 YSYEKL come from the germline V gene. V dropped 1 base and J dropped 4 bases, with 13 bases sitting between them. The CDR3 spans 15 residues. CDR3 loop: CASSQGQTQGYGYTF. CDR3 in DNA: TGCGCCAGCAGCCAAGGACAGACCCAAGGCTATGGCTACACCTTC.

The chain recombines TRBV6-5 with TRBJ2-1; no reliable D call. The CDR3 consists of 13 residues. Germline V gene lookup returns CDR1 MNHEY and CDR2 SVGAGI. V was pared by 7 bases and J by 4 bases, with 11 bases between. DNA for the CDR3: TGTGCCAGCACGACGTCAGCGTACAATGAGCAGTTCTTC. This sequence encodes CASTTSAYNEQFF.

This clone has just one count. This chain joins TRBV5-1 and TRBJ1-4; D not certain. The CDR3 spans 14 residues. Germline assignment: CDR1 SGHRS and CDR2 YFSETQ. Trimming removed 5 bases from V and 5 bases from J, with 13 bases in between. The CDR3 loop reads CASRESTNNEKLFF. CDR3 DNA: TGCGCCAGCAGAGAGAGTACTAACAATGAAAAACTGTTTTTT.

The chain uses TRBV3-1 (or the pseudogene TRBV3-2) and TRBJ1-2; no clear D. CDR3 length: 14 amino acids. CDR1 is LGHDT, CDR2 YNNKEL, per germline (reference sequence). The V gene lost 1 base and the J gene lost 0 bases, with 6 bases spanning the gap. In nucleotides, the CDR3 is TGTGCCAGCAGCCAAGTAACAGCTAACTATGGCTACACCTTC. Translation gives CASSQVTANYGYTF.

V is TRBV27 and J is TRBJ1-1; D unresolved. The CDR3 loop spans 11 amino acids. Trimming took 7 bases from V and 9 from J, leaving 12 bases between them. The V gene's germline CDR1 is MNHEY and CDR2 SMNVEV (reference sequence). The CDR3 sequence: CASIQGGQAFF. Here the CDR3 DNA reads TGTGCCAGCATCCAAGGAGGGCAAGCTTTCTTT.

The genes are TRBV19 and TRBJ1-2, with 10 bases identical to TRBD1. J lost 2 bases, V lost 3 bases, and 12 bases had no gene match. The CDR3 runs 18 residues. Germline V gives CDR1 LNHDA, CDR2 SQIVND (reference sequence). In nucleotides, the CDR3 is TGTGCCAGTAGTATCCGGACAGGGGGACGCGGCGCGAACTATGGCTACACCTTC. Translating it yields CASSIRTGGRGANYGYTF.

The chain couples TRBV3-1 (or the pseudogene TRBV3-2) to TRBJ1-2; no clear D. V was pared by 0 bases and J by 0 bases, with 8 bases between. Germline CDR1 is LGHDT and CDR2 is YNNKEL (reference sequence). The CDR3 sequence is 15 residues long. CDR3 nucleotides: TGTGCCAGCAGCCAAGATATTCTAGCTAACTATGGCTACACCTTC. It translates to CASSQDILANYGYTF.

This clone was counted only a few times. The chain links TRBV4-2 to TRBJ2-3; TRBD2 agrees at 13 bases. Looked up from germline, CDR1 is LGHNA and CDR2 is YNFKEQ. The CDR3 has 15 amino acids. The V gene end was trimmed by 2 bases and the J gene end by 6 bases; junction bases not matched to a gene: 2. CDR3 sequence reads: CASSQTSGGADTQYF. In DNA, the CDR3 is TGTGCCAGCAGCCAAACTAGCGGGGGGGCCGATACGCAGTATTTT.

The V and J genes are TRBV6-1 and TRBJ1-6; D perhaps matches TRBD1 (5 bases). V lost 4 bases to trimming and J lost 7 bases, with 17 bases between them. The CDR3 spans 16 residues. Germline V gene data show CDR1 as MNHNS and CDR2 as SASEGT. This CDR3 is CASSVHRGTDNSPLHF. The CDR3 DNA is TGTGCCAGCAGTGTTCACCGGGGGACGGACAATTCACCCCTCCACTTT.

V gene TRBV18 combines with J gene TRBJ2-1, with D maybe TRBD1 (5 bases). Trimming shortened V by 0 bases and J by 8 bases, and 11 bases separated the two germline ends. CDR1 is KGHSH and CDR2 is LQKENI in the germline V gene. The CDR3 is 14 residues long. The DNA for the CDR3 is TGTGCCAGCTCACCACCGGGGCGCAGGGATGAGCAGTTCTTC. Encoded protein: CASSPPGRRDEQFF.

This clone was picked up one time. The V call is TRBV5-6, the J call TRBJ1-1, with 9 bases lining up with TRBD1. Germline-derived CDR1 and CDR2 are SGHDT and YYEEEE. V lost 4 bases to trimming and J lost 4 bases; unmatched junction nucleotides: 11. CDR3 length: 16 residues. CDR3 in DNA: TGTGCCAGCAGCACCGGGACAGGGAGGAGTCGCACTGAAGCTTTCTTT. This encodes CASSTGTGRSRTEAFF.

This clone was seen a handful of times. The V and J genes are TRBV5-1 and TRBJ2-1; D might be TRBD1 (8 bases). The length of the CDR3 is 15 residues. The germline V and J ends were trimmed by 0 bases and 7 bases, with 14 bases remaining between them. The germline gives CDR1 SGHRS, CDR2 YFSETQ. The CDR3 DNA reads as TGCGCCAGCAGCTTGGCCGGGGGGACAGGTAATGAGCAGTTCTTC. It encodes CASSLAGGTGNEQFF.

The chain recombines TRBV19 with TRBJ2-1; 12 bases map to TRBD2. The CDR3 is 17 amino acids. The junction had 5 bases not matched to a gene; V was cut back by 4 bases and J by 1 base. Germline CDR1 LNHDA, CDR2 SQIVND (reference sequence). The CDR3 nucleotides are TGTGCCAGTAGTAGGACTAGCGGGATGGGGTCCTACAATGAGCAGTTCTTC. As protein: CASSRTSGMGSYNEQFF.

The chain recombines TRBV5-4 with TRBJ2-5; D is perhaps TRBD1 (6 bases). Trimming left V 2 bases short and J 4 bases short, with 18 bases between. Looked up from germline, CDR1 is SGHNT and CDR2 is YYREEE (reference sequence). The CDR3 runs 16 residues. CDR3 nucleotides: TGTGCCAGCAGCTTAGGGCCCAGGGGCGTCGGAGAGACCCAGTACTTC. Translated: CASSLGPRGVGETQYF.

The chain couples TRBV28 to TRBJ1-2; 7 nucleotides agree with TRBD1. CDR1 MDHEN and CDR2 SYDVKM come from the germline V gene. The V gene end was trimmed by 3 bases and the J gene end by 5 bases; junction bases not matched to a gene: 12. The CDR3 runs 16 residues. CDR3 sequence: CASSFSGTAYSYGYTF. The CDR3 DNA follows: TGTGCCAGCAGTTTCTCCGGGACAGCTTACTCATATGGCTACACCTTC.

The CDR3 loop reads CATDSSSGTDNYGYTF. The CDR3 DNA reads as TGTGCCACCGACAGTAGCTCCGGGACAGATAACTATGGCTACACCTTC. V gene TRBV10-3 combines with J gene TRBJ1-2, with 7 bases matching TRBD1. Germline V gives CDR1 ENHRY, CDR2 SYGVKD. The CDR3 has 16 amino acids. After removal of 10 bases from V and 1 base from J, the junction contained 15 bases not matched to a gene.

This CDR3 is CASSLKTSGRSDTGELFF. DNA of the CDR3: TGCGCCAGCAGCCTTAAGACTAGCGGGAGGTCGGACACCGGGGAGCTGTTTTTT. The rearrangement links TRBV5-1 to TRBJ2-2, with 13 bases fitting TRBD2. Trimming removed 4 bases from V and 3 bases from J; junction bases left unmatched: 9. This CDR3 spans 18 amino acids. Germline loops: CDR1 SGHRS, CDR2 YFSETQ.

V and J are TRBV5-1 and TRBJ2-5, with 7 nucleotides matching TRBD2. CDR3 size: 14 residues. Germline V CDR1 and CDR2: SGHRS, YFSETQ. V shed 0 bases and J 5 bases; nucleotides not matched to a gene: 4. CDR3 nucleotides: TGCGCCAGCAGCTTGGGAGGTAGCGGGGAGACCCAGTACTTC. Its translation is CASSLGGSGETQYF. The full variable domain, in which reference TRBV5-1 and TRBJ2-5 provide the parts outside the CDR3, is KAGVTQTPRYLIKTRGQQVTLSCSPISGHRSVSWYQQTPGQGLQFLFEYFSETQRNKGNFPGRFSGRQFSNSRSEMNVSTLELGDSALYLCASSLGGSGETQYFGPGTRLLVL.